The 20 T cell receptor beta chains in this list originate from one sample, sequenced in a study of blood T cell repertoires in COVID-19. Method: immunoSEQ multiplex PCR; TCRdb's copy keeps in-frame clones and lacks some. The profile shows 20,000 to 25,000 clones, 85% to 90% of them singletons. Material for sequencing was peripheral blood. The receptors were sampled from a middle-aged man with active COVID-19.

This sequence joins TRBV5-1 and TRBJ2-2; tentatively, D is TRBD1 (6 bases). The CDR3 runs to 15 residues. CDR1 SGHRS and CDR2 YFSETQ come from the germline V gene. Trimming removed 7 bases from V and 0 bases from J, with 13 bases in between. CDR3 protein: CASDTGNSNTGELFF. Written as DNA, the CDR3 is TGCGCCAGCGACACAGGGAACTCGAACACCGGGGAGCTGTTTTTT.

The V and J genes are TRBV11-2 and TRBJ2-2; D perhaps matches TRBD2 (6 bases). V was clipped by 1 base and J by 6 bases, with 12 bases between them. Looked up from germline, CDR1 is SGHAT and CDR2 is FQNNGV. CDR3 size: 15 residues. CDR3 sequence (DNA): TGTGCCAGCAGCTTAGGCAATAGCGGTTCCGGGGAGCTGTTTTTT. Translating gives CASSLGNSGSGELFF.

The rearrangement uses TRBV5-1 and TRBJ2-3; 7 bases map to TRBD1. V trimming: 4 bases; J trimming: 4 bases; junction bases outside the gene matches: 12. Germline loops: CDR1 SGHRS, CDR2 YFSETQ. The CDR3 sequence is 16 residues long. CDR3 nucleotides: TGCGCCAGCAGCCCGGCGACAGGGAGTTACCCAGATACGCAGTATTTT. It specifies CASSPATGSYPDTQYF.

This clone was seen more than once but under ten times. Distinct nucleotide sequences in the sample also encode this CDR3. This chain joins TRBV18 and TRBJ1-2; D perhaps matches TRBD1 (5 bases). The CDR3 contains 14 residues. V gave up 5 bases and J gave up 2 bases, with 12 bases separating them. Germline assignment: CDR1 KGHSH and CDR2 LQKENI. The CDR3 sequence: CASSSDSSNYGYTF. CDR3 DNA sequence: TGTGCCAGCTCAAGTGACAGTTCCAACTATGGCTACACCTTC.

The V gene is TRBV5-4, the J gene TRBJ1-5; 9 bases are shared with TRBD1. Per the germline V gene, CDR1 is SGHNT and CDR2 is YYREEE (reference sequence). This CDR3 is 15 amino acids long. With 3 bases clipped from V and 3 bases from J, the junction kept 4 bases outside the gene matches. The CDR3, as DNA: TGTGCCAGCAGCTCCGGACAGGGGCTCAATCAGCCCCAGCATTTT. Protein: CASSSGQGLNQPQHF.

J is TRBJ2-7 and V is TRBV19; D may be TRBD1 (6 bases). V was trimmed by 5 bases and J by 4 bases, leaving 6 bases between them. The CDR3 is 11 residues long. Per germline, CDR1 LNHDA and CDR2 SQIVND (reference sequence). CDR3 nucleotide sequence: TGTGCCAGTAGTCAGGGGTACGAGCAGTACTTC. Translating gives CASSQGYEQYF.

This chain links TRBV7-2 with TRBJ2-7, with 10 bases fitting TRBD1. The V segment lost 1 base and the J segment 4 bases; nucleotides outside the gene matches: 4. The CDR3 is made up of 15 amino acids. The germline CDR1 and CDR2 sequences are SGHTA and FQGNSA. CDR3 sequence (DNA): TGTGCCAGCAGCTTAGGAGGACAGGGGGTGTACGAGCAGTACTTC. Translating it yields CASSLGGQGVYEQYF.

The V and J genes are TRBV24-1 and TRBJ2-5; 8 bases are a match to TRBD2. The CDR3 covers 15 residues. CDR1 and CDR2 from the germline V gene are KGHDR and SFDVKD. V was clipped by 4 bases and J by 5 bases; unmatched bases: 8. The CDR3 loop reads CATSDPGTSEETQYF. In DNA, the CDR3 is TGTGCCACCAGTGACCCCGGGACTAGTGAGGAGACCCAGTACTTC.

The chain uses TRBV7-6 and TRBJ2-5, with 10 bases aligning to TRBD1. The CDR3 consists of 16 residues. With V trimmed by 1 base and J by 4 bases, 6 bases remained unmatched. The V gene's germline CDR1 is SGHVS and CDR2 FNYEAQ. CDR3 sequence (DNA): TGTGCCAGCAGCTTAGGACAGGGGGCGCTTGGAGAGACCCAGTACTTC. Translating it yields CASSLGQGALGETQYF. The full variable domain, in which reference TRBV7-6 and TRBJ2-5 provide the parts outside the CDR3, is GAGVSQSPRYKVTKRGQDVALRCDPISGHVSLYWYRQALGQGPEFLTYFNYEAQQDKSGLPNDRFSAERPEGSISTLTIQRTEQRDSAMYRCASSLGQGALGETQYFGPGTRLLVL.

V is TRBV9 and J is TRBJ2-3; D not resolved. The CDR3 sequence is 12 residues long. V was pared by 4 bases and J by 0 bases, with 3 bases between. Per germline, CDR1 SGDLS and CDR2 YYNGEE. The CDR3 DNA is TGTGCCAGCAGCCCAAGCACAGATACGCAGTATTTT. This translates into CASSPSTDTQYF.

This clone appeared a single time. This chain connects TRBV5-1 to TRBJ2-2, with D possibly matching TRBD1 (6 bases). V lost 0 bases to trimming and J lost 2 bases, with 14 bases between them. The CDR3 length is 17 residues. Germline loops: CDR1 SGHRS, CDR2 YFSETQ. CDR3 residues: CASSLALGTLNTGELFF. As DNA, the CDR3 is TGCGCCAGCAGCTTGGCTTTAGGGACACTCAACACCGGGGAGCTGTTTTTT. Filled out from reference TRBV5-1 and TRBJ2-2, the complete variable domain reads KAGVTQTPRYLIKTRGQQVTLSCSPISGHRSVSWYQQTPGQGLQFLFEYFSETQRNKGNFPGRFSGRQFSNSRSEMNVSTLELGDSALYLCASSLALGTLNTGELFFGEGSRLTVL.

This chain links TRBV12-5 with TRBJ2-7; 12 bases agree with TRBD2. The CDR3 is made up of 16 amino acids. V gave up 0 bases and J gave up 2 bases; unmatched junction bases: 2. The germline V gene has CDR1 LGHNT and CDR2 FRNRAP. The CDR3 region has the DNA TGTGCTAGTGGTTTGGTGCTAGCGGGGGGGCCCTACGAGCAGTACTTC. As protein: CASGLVLAGGPYEQYF. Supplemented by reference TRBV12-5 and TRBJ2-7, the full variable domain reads DARVTQTPRHKVTEMGQEVTMRCQPILGHNTVFWYRQTMMQGLELLAYFRNRAPLDDSGMPKDRFSAEMPDATLATLKIQPSEPRDSAVYFCASGLVLAGGPYEQYFGPGTRLTVT.

CDR3 in amino acids: CASSQGSGYSHNEQFF. In nucleotides, the CDR3 is TGCGCCAGCAGCCAAGGGTCAGGGTACTCTCACAATGAGCAGTTCTTC. The rearrangement uses TRBV4-1 and TRBJ2-1; possibly TRBD1 for D (5 bases). V lost 1 base, J lost 5 bases, and 15 bases lay in between. The CDR3 covers 16 residues. Germline CDR1 MGHRA, CDR2 YSYEKL.

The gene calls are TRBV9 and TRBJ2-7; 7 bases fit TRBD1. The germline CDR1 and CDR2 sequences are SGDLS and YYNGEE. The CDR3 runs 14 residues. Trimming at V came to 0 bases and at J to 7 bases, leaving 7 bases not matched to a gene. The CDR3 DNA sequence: TGTGCCAGCAGCGTAGTAGCAGGGGGTAGAGAGCAGTACTTC. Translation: CASSVVAGGREQYF.

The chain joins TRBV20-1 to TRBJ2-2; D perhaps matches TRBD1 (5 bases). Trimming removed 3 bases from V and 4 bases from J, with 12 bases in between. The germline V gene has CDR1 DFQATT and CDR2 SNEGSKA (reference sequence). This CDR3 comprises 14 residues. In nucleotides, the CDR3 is TGCAGTGCTAGTTCAGGGCTGGGCACCGGGGAGCTGTTTTTT. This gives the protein CSASSGLGTGELFF.

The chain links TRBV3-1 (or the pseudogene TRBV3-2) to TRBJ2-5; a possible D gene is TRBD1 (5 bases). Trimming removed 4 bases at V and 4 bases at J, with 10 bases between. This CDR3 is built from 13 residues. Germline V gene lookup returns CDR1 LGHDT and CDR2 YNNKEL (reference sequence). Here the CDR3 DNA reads TGTGCCAGCAGCCCATATGGGGCAGAGACCCAGTACTTC. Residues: CASSPYGAETQYF.

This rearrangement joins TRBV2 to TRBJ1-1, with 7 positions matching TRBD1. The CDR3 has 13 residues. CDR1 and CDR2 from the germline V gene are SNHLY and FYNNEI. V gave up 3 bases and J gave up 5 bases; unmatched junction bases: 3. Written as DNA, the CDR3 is TGTGCCAGCAGTGAGACGACAGGGACTGAAGCTTTCTTT. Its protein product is CASSETTGTEAFF.

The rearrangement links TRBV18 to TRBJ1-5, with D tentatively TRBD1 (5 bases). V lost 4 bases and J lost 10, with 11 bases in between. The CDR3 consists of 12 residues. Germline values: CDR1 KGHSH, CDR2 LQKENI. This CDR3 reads CASSQGLDPQHF. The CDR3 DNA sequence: TGTGCCAGCTCACAGGGACTCGACCCCCAGCATTTT.

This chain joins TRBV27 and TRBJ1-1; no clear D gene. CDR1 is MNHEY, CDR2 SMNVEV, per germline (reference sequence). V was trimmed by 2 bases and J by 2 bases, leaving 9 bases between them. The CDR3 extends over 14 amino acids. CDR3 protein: CASSLRTANTEAFF. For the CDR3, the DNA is TGTGCCAGCAGTTTACGCACTGCAAACACTGAAGCTTTCTTT.

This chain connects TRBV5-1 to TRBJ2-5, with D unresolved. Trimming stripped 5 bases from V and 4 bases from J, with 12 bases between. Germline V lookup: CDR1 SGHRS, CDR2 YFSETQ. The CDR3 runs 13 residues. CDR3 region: CASSRIGGETQYF. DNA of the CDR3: TGCGCCAGCAGTAGAATTGGCGGAGAGACCCAGTACTTC.